This TCR beta chain appears in the sequencing data of a study of response to subunit inactivated influenza vaccine. TCRdb re-derived calls from the RT-PCR reads in MiXCR, one entry per CDR3 protein. The repertoire holds about 540,000 distinct CDR3 sequences, with around 21% as singletons. The table lists this clonotype with many counts. The CDR3 is made up of 14 amino acids. The V end lost 4 bases, the J end lost 4 bases, and 10 bases lay between the germline ends. The data also belong to a second study, concerning T cells expressing NK-cell markers. From that second work: UMIs accompanied the 5'RACE template switching by which TCR beta cDNA was made.

The V and J genes are TRBV12-3 or TRBV12-4 and TRBJ2-2; TRBD1 is a possible D gene (6 bases). This receptor was obtained from a man aged 50-60 years who received an inactivated influenza vaccine. Material: CD4+ T cells sorted from PBMCs, obtained roughly 12 days after vaccination. The CDR3 loop is CASSSGVGTGELFF. The CDR3, as DNA: TGTGCCAGCAGTTCAGGGGTGGGCACCGGGGAGCTGTTTTTT.